What follows are 31 T cell receptor beta chains derived from one specimen sequenced in a study of shared clonotypes between healthy human individuals. Method: immunoSEQ multiplex PCR; TCRdb's copy keeps in-frame clones and lacks some. The table lists 2,100,000 or so clones, 90% to 96% of them singletons. Sequenced sample: naive CD4+ T cells sorted from blood. The subset: CD45RA+ positively selected. These receptors all come from a man aged 18 to 30 in good health.

The chain has TRBV6-1 and TRBJ2-7; 8 positions agree with TRBD1. This CDR3 region has 14 residues. CDR1 and CDR2 from the germline V gene are MNHNS and SASEGT. V lost 4 bases, J lost 3 bases, and 5 bases stayed unmatched. The CDR3 sequence is CASSGDRGFYEQYF. DNA for the CDR3: TGTGCCAGCAGTGGAGACAGGGGATTCTACGAGCAGTACTTC.

CDR3 DNA sequence: TGTGCCTGGAGTTCGGCAGATACGCAGTATTTT. It yields the protein CAWSSADTQYF. The chain has TRBV30 and TRBJ2-3; no clear D. Trimming left V 2 bases short and J 4 bases short, with 4 bases between. Germline V CDR1 and CDR2: GTSNPN, SVGIG (reference sequence). The CDR3 runs to 11 residues.

The chain employs TRBV30 and TRBJ1-6; D gene unclear. The CDR3 sequence is 16 residues long. The germline CDR1 and CDR2 sequences are GTSNPN and SVGIG (reference sequence). Trimming stripped 1 base from V and 3 bases from J, with 13 bases between. The CDR3 protein is CAWSALGKGYNSPLHF. The CDR3 region has the DNA TGTGCCTGGAGTGCTCTGGGGAAGGGCTATAATTCACCCCTCCACTTT.

The V gene is TRBV30, the J gene TRBJ1-5, with a tentative D call TRBD1 (5 bases). Between the trimmed V and J ends, which lost 1 base and 9 bases, there was a span of 13 bases. The germline gives CDR1 GTSNPN, CDR2 SVGIG (reference sequence). The CDR3 extends over 13 amino acids. The CDR3 bases are TGTGCCTGGAGTGAATACGGGGGTCGGCCCCAGCATTTT. Its translation: CAWSEYGGRPQHF.

The chain recombines TRBV6-5 with TRBJ1-5; D gene uncertain. The CDR3 sequence is 13 residues long. V shed 0 bases and J shed 7 bases, with 7 bases lying between them. Germline V gene sequence: CDR1 MNHEY, CDR2 SVGAGI. In DNA, the CDR3 is TGTGCCAGCAGTTACTCGAATTTACAGCCCCAGCATTTT. Protein sequence: CASSYSNLQPQHF.

The chain uses TRBV25-1 and TRBJ1-2; possible D gene TRBD1, 5 bases. Germline V lookup: CDR1 MGHDK, CDR2 SYGVNS. This CDR3 is built from 15 residues. Trimming left V 4 bases short and J 3 bases short, with 15 bases between. CDR3 bases: TGTGCCAGCAGTGCGCAGGGAGGGTCGGACTATGGCTACACCTTC. Its translation: CASSAQGGSDYGYTF.

The chain links TRBV10-3 to TRBJ2-3; D is possibly TRBD1 (5 bases). This CDR3 contains 13 residues. The germline V gene has CDR1 ENHRY and CDR2 SYGVKD. Trimming took off 0 bases at V and 5 bases at J, with 6 bases between the two ends. In nucleotides, the CDR3 is TGTGCCATCAGTGAGTCGACAGAAGATACGCAGTATTTT. Translation gives CAISESTEDTQYF.

The chain uses TRBV6-1 and TRBJ2-3, with D possibly TRBD2 on 5 matching bases. This CDR3 region has 13 residues. Germline-derived CDR1 and CDR2 are MNHNS and SASEGT. Deletions cut 7 bases from V and 2 bases from J, with 10 bases between. The DNA for the CDR3 is TGTGCCAGCACTCGGCTAGCCACAGATACGCAGTATTTT. Translating it yields CASTRLATDTQYF.

V and J are TRBV5-1 and TRBJ2-7; 9 positions agree with TRBD2. With V trimmed by 3 bases and J by 3 bases, 7 bases remained unmatched. Germline-derived CDR1 and CDR2 are SGHRS and YFSETQ. CDR3 length: 15 amino acids. This CDR3 reads CASSSRTSVSYEQYF. The DNA of the CDR3 is TGCGCCAGCAGCTCCCGGACTAGCGTAAGCTACGAGCAGTACTTC.

The chain joins TRBV18 to TRBJ2-2, with D possibly TRBD1 on 5 matching bases. V lost 1 base, J lost 1 base, and 7 bases lay in between. Germline V lookup: CDR1 KGHSH, CDR2 LQKENI. CDR3 length: 15 residues. The CDR3 bases are TGTGCCAGCTCACCACTCCAGGGGAACACCGGGGAGCTGTTTTTT. Encoded protein: CASSPLQGNTGELFF.

This chain uses TRBV6-1 with TRBJ1-5; D not resolved. Germline-derived CDR1 and CDR2 are MNHNS and SASEGT. The germline V and J ends were trimmed by 2 bases and 5 bases, with 10 bases remaining between them. CDR3 length: 14 residues. CDR3 amino acids: CASSEFLTDQPQHF. DNA of the CDR3: TGTGCCAGCAGTGAATTTTTAACAGATCAGCCCCAGCATTTT.

A remark on this clone: The same CDR3 also results from other DNA sequences found in this sample. This chain uses TRBV6-5 with TRBJ2-7; TRBD2 matches 7 bases. The CDR3 consists of 15 residues. The junction had 2 bases not matched to a gene; V was cut back by 0 bases and J by 0 bases. Germline values: CDR1 MNHEY, CDR2 SVGAGI. This chain's CDR3 is CASSYSGGSSYEQYF. CDR3 DNA: TGTGCCAGCAGTTACTCCGGCGGGAGCTCCTACGAGCAGTACTTC.

The CDR3 reads CASSVVFDYGYTF. The CDR3 DNA reads TGTGCCAGCAGCGTAGTATTCGACTATGGCTACACCTTC. J is TRBJ1-2 and V is TRBV9; D is unresolved. V was pared by 0 bases and J by 3 bases, with 6 bases between. The CDR3 totals 13 residues. CDR1 and CDR2 (germline): SGDLS, YYNGEE.

This clone has only a few counts. Distinct nucleotide sequences in the sample also encode this CDR3. CDR3 DNA sequence: TGTGCCTGGAGTCCAGGGGGAGGCCAGCCCCAGCATTTT. Its translation: CAWSPGGGQPQHF. The chain recombines TRBV30 with TRBJ1-5, with TRBD1 matching over 7 bases. Trimming cost V 2 bases and J 7 bases; bases outside gene matches: 5. Germline V gene lookup returns CDR1 GTSNPN and CDR2 SVGIG (reference sequence). The CDR3 runs 13 residues.

The rearrangement joins TRBV11-2 to TRBJ1-4; D gene ambiguous. The CDR3 runs 16 residues. Germline values: CDR1 SGHAT, CDR2 FQNNGV. The V and J ends lost 3 bases and 2 bases respectively, with 13 bases between them. The CDR3 DNA sequence: TGTGCCAGCAGCTTGATCGGGGATCCCACTAATGAAAAACTGTTTTTT. Protein product: CASSLIGDPTNEKLFF.

The chain couples TRBV5-6 to TRBJ2-2, with D possibly being TRBD1 (6 bases). CDR1 SGHDT and CDR2 YYEEEE come from the germline V gene. The CDR3 is 14 amino acids. The ends were cut back, 2 bases at V and 7 bases at J, with 12 bases in the middle. CDR3 loop: CASSFQGYRGELFF. For the CDR3, the DNA is TGTGCCAGCAGCTTCCAGGGGTATCGCGGGGAGCTGTTTTTT.

The CDR3 sequence: CASSQINEKLFF. The CDR3, as DNA: TGTGCCAGCAGCCAGATCAATGAAAAACTGTTTTTT. The V call is TRBV4-2, the J call TRBJ1-4; D unclear. Germline V gene sequence: CDR1 LGHNA, CDR2 YNFKEQ. Deletions cut 3 bases from V and 5 bases from J, with 4 bases between. This CDR3 spans 12 amino acids.

On this clone itself: This same CDR3 is encoded by further DNA sequences in the sample. The chain carries TRBV9 and TRBJ2-5; 8 nucleotides match TRBD1. The V gene end was trimmed by 0 bases and the J gene end by 6 bases; junction bases not matched to a gene: 4. CDR3 length: 14 residues. CDR1 and CDR2 from the germline V gene are SGDLS and YYNGEE. CDR3 sequence: CASSVGTGGQTQYF. The CDR3 region has the DNA TGTGCCAGCAGCGTAGGAACAGGGGGACAGACCCAGTACTTC.

This clone was recorded only once. The genes are TRBV5-1 and TRBJ2-7; 8 nucleotides match TRBD1. The V gene end was trimmed by 4 bases and the J gene end by 6 bases; junction bases not matched to a gene: 6. The CDR3 sequence is 13 residues long. CDR1 and CDR2 from the germline V gene are SGHRS and YFSETQ. The CDR3 region is CASSPQGAGEQYF. CDR3 in DNA: TGCGCCAGCAGCCCCCAGGGGGCTGGCGAGCAGTACTTC.

This chain connects TRBV5-4 to TRBJ1-6; no clear D gene. Germline assignment: CDR1 SGHNT and CDR2 YYREEE (reference sequence). V was shortened by 0 bases and J by 5 bases, with 9 bases between the two germline ends. The CDR3 extends over 15 amino acids. CDR3: CASSLASANNSPLHF. CDR3 nucleotide sequence: TGTGCCAGCAGCTTGGCGTCAGCGAATAATTCACCCCTCCACTTT. Full variable domain (missing parts from reference TRBV5-4 and TRBJ1-6): ETGVTQSPTHLIKTRGQQVTLRCSSQSGHNTVSWYQQALGQGPQFIFQYYREEENGRGNFPPRFSGLQFPNYSSELNVNALELDDSALYLCASSLASANNSPLHFGNGTRLTVT.

The rearrangement joins TRBV5-1 to TRBJ1-2; 7 positions match TRBD1. The CDR3 is 15 residues long. The V segment lost 4 bases and the J segment 0 bases; nucleotides outside the gene matches: 6. CDR1 is SGHRS and CDR2 is YFSETQ in the germline V gene. CDR3 amino acids: CASSQTGLANYGYTF. In DNA, the CDR3 is TGCGCCAGCAGCCAGACAGGGCTCGCTAACTATGGCTACACCTTC. The full variable domain, with the rest looked up from reference TRBV5-1 and TRBJ1-2, is KAGVTQTPRYLIKTRGQQVTLSCSPISGHRSVSWYQQTPGQGLQFLFEYFSETQRNKGNFPGRFSGRQFSNSRSEMNVSTLELGDSALYLCASSQTGLANYGYTFGSGTRLTVV.

The V and J genes are TRBV11-2 and TRBJ2-1, with D perhaps TRBD2 (7 bases). The germline gives CDR1 SGHAT, CDR2 FQNNGV. The CDR3 runs to 16 residues. Trimming stripped 0 bases from V and 12 bases from J, with 21 bases between. The DNA for the CDR3 is TGTGCCAGCAGCTTAGATAGGGGAGGGACAAAAGGAGTGCAGTTCTTC. Encoded protein: CASSLDRGGTKGVQFF.

With respect to this clone: Other DNA sequences of this sample code for an identical CDR3. The chain combines TRBV5-1 with TRBJ2-5, with TRBD1 matching 7 bases. After removal of 0 bases from V and 1 base from J, the junction contained 3 bases not matched to a gene. The CDR3 length is 15 residues. Germline assignment: CDR1 SGHRS and CDR2 YFSETQ. The CDR3 DNA follows: TGCGCCAGCAGCTTGGGACAGGGACCCCAAGAGACCCAGTACTTC. This translates into CASSLGQGPQETQYF. The variable domain in full, with the rest retrieved from reference TRBV5-1 and TRBJ2-5, is KAGVTQTPRYLIKTRGQQVTLSCSPISGHRSVSWYQQTPGQGLQFLFEYFSETQRNKGNFPGRFSGRQFSNSRSEMNVSTLELGDSALYLCASSLGQGPQETQYFGPGTRLLVL.

The CDR3 DNA is TGTGCCGGGCAGACAGGCGGAACAAATCAGCCCCAGCATTTT. Translated: CAGQTGGTNQPQHF. This chain connects TRBV28 to TRBJ1-5, with D possibly matching TRBD1 (6 bases). Germline V lookup: CDR1 MDHEN, CDR2 SYDVKM. The length of the CDR3 is 14 residues. V lost 11 bases, J lost 4 bases, and 18 bases lay in between. Using reference TRBV28 and TRBJ1-5 for the parts outside the CDR3, the full variable domain is DVKVTQSSRYLVKRTGEKVFLECVQDMDHENMFWYRQDPGLGLRLIYFSYDVKMKEKGDIPEGYSVSREKKERFSLILESASTNQTSMYLCAGQTGGTNQPQHFGDGTRLSIL.

The chain uses TRBV7-3 and TRBJ2-7; no clear D gene. The CDR3 consists of 14 residues. Germline loops: CDR1 SGHTA, CDR2 FQGTGA. Trimming shortened V by 5 bases and J by 0 bases, and 11 bases separated the two germline ends. The CDR3 coding sequence is TGTGCCAGCAGCCTATATGTCGGCTCCTACGAGCAGTACTTC. Its translation: CASSLYVGSYEQYF.

The chain links TRBV27 to TRBJ2-7; D may match TRBD1 or TRBD2 (5 bases each). Germline loops: CDR1 MNHEY, CDR2 SMNVEV (reference sequence). The CDR3 is made up of 14 amino acids. Trimming cost V 3 bases and J 9 bases, with 18 bases left between them. The chain's CDR3 is CASSFRGDLGVQYF. The CDR3 region has the DNA TGTGCCAGCAGTTTTCGAGGAGACTTGGGGGTGCAGTACTTC.

This sequence joins TRBV5-1 and TRBJ2-1; 10 bases align to TRBD1. Germline values: CDR1 SGHRS, CDR2 YFSETQ. This CDR3 region has 15 residues. V trimming: 2 bases; J trimming: 3 bases; junction bases outside the gene matches: 2. CDR3 residues: CASSFRDRGYNEQFF. CDR3 sequence (DNA): TGCGCCAGCAGCTTCAGGGACAGGGGCTACAATGAGCAGTTCTTC.

Comments on this clone: Other DNA variants within this sample encode the same CDR3. This chain joins TRBV5-4 and TRBJ2-7, with a tentative D call TRBD2 (5 bases). The CDR3 covers 14 residues. V was clipped by 3 bases and J by 0 bases, with 10 bases between them. Germline values: CDR1 SGHNT, CDR2 YYREEE (reference sequence). CDR3 sequence (DNA): TGTGCCAGCAGCTCCGGGGAGAGCTCCTACGAGCAGTACTTC. The encoded protein is CASSSGESSYEQYF.

J is TRBJ1-2 and V is TRBV5-6, with D possibly TRBD1 on 5 matching bases. Germline loops: CDR1 SGHDT, CDR2 YYEEEE. CDR3 length: 16 residues. V was clipped by 4 bases and J by 3 bases, with 19 bases between them. The CDR3 here is CASSPAAVRAYYGYTF. CDR3 coding DNA: TGTGCCAGCAGCCCGGCGGCGGTCAGGGCTTACTATGGCTACACCTTC. Together with reference TRBV5-6 and TRBJ1-2, the CDR3 gives the full variable domain: DAGVTQSPTHLIKTRGQQVTLRCSPKSGHDTVSWYQQALGQGPQFIFQYYEEEERQRGNFPDRFSGHQFPNYSSELNVNALLLGDSALYLCASSPAAVRAYYGYTFGSGTRLTVV.

This chain uses TRBV9 with TRBJ2-5, with 9 nucleotides matching TRBD1. CDR1 is SGDLS and CDR2 is YYNGEE in the germline V gene. The CDR3 runs to 16 residues. Trimming cost V 3 bases and J 5 bases; bases outside gene matches: 11. CDR3 residues: CASSDGQGRVGETQYF. Written as DNA, the CDR3 is TGTGCCAGCAGCGATGGACAGGGGCGAGTAGGGGAGACCCAGTACTTC.

The chain links TRBV9 to TRBJ1-1, with D unclear. From germline, CDR1 is SGDLS and CDR2 YYNGEE. CDR3 size: 13 residues. The V gene lost 5 bases and the J gene lost 0 bases, with 8 bases spanning the gap. The CDR3 spells CASSSRVNTEAFF. Written as DNA, the CDR3 is TGTGCCAGCAGTTCAAGAGTGAACACTGAAGCTTTCTTT.